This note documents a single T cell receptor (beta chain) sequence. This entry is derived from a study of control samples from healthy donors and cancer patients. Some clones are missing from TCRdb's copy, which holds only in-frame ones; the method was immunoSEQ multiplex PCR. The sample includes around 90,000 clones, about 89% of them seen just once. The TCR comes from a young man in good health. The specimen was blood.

CDR3 region: CASTQDPRAYGYTF. CDR3 nucleotide sequence: TGTGCCAGTACCCAAGATCCCAGGGCTTATGGCTACACCTTC. This sequence joins TRBV19 and TRBJ1-2, with D maybe TRBD1 (5 bases). V was shortened by 7 bases and J by 5 bases, with 17 bases between the two germline ends. This CDR3 spans 14 amino acids. CDR1 is LNHDA, CDR2 SQIVND, per germline (reference sequence).